The 23 T cell receptor beta chains presented below share a single source sample, sequenced in a study of cytomegalovirus exposure and HLA in healthy donors. The assay was immunoSEQ multiplex PCR, and TCRdb's table has in-frame clones only and misses some. The table has about 160,000 clones, about 86% seen once. The specimen was PBMCs. Receptors originate from a woman in her twenties or thirties in good health and CMV-seronegative.

This clone was observed a single time. The V and J genes are TRBV18 and TRBJ2-7, with D perhaps TRBD1 (5 bases). CDR3 size: 16 residues. The germline V gene encodes CDR1 KGHSH and CDR2 LQKENI. The V gene lost 3 bases and the J gene lost 2 bases, with 17 bases spanning the gap. This chain's CDR3 is CASSPPGQGPPYEQYF. The CDR3 region has the DNA TGTGCCAGCTCACCCCCCGGGCAGGGTCCCCCCTACGAGCAGTACTTC.

V usage is TRBV27 and J usage is TRBJ2-2; D call uncertain. V was shortened by 4 bases and J by 5 bases, with 8 bases between the two germline ends. Per germline, CDR1 MNHEY and CDR2 SMNVEV (reference sequence). CDR3 length equals 13 residues. The CDR3 nucleotides read TGTGCCAGCAGTTCAGCTGGTACCGGGGAGCTGTTTTTT. Protein sequence: CASSSAGTGELFF.

The chain has TRBV9 and TRBJ2-2; D remains ambiguous. There are 16 residues in the CDR3. V was trimmed by 0 bases and J by 7 bases, leaving 16 bases between them. Germline CDR1 reads SGDLS; CDR2 reads YYNGEE. The CDR3 region is CASSVGVSSSIGELFF. The CDR3 coding sequence is TGTGCCAGCAGCGTAGGGGTCTCTAGTTCTATCGGGGAGCTGTTTTTT.

The chain has TRBV27 and TRBJ2-7; maybe TRBD1 (5 bases). The CDR3 contains 16 residues. Trimming shortened V by 8 bases and J by 0 bases, and 20 bases separated the two germline ends. Germline values: CDR1 MNHEY, CDR2 SMNVEV (reference sequence). The CDR3 spells CASGNFDSSNSYEQYF. CDR3 coding DNA: TGTGCCAGCGGAAACTTCGACAGCTCGAACTCCTACGAGCAGTACTTC.

CDR3 protein: CATSRERTENYGYTF. The CDR3 nucleotides are TGTGCCACCAGCAGAGAGAGGACAGAGAACTATGGCTACACCTTC. The genes are TRBV15 and TRBJ1-2; TRBD1 might be the D (6 bases). Trimming took off 0 bases at V and 2 bases at J, with 10 bases between the two ends. Germline V gene lookup returns CDR1 LNHNV and CDR2 YYDKDF (reference sequence). The CDR3 is 15 amino acids.

The V and J genes are TRBV4-3 and TRBJ2-2, with TRBD2 matching over 7 bases. Germline values: CDR1 LGHNA, CDR2 YSLEER. V trimming: 1 base; J trimming: 5 bases; junction bases outside the gene matches: 10. This CDR3 has 17 residues. CDR3 loop: CASSQGPGRGWTGELFF. CDR3 DNA: TGCGCCAGCAGCCAAGGTCCTGGGCGGGGGTGGACCGGGGAGCTGTTTTTT.

The chain uses TRBV19 and TRBJ1-2; D is unclear. Germline values: CDR1 LNHDA, CDR2 SQIVND (reference sequence). The CDR3 is 16 residues long. Trimming removed 5 bases at V and 2 bases at J, with 18 bases between. The CDR3 DNA reads TGTGCCAGTAGTCAAGGGAGAACAGCTATGAACTATGGCTACACCTTC. Translation: CASSQGRTAMNYGYTF.

CDR3 DNA: TGTGCCTGGAGTGCGGGGCGGATTCAAGAGACCCAGTACTTC. Translation: CAWSAGRIQETQYF. The chain is built from TRBV30 and TRBJ2-5; the D call may be TRBD1 or TRBD2 (5 bases each). Deletions cut 1 base from V and 2 bases from J, with 11 bases between. The CDR3 runs to 14 residues. CDR1 is GTSNPN, CDR2 SVGIG, per germline (reference sequence).

In this sample, this clone turned up once. The rearrangement joins TRBV7-6 to TRBJ2-5, with D perhaps matching TRBD2 (5 bases). The germline V gene encodes CDR1 SGHVS and CDR2 FNYEAQ. V shed 7 bases and J shed 5 bases, with 17 bases lying between them. The CDR3 length is 14 residues. The CDR3 DNA reads as TGTGCCAGCACCCAATTGTCCCGCGGGGAGACCCAGTACTTC. As protein: CASTQLSRGETQYF.

The chain couples TRBV20-1 to TRBJ2-3, with D maybe TRBD2 (6 bases). The CDR3 sequence is 11 residues long. The V gene's germline CDR1 is DFQATT and CDR2 SNEGSKA (reference sequence). Trimming removed 6 bases at V and 7 bases at J, with 11 bases between. The DNA for the CDR3 is TGCAGTGCAGAGGGACTCTATACGCAGTATTTT. Its protein product is CSAEGLYTQYF.

J is TRBJ1-1 and V is TRBV5-4; 8 nucleotides agree with TRBD1. Trimming took 5 bases from V and 0 from J; bases not matched to a gene: 3. Looked up from germline, CDR1 is SGHNT and CDR2 is YYREEE (reference sequence). CDR3 length: 14 residues. CDR3 region: CASRQQGVNTEAFF. DNA of the CDR3: TGTGCCAGCAGACAACAGGGGGTGAACACTGAAGCTTTCTTT.

The rearrangement uses TRBV10-2 and TRBJ2-3; possibly TRBD2 for D (6 bases). Trimming shortened V by 8 bases and J by 5 bases, and 14 bases separated the two germline ends. This CDR3 has 13 amino acids. Germline V lookup: CDR1 WSHSY, CDR2 SAAADI. As DNA, the CDR3 is TGCGCCAGCGAACCGGGAGCAAAAGATACGCAGTATTTT. It translates to CASEPGAKDTQYF.

The V call is TRBV5-1, the J call TRBJ2-3, with 8 positions matching TRBD1. The CDR3 covers 15 residues. Germline V gene lookup returns CDR1 SGHRS and CDR2 YFSETQ. V shed 4 bases and J 4 bases; nucleotides not matched to a gene: 8. Here the CDR3 reads CASSLRDRTPDTQYF. In nucleotides, the CDR3 is TGCGCCAGCAGCCTCCGGGACAGGACCCCAGATACGCAGTATTTT. Full variable domain (remainder filled in from reference TRBV5-1 and TRBJ2-3): KAGVTQTPRYLIKTRGQQVTLSCSPISGHRSVSWYQQTPGQGLQFLFEYFSETQRNKGNFPGRFSGRQFSNSRSEMNVSTLELGDSALYLCASSLRDRTPDTQYFGPGTRLTVL.

The rearrangement uses TRBV6-1 and TRBJ1-3; weak D call: TRBD1 (5 bases). CDR3 length: 14 amino acids. Between the trimmed V and J ends, which lost 2 bases and 9 bases, there was a span of 14 bases. The V gene's germline CDR1 is MNHNS and CDR2 SASEGT. CDR3 region: CASSESGWGTTIYF. The CDR3 nucleotides are TGTGCCAGCAGTGAATCAGGGTGGGGGACCACCATATATTTT.

The chain's CDR3 is CASSPGTENNSPLHF. CDR3 bases: TGTGCCAGCAGCCCAGGGACAGAAAATAATTCACCCCTCCACTTT. The V call is TRBV7-9, the J call TRBJ1-6; 7 bases are a match to TRBD1. The CDR3 consists of 15 residues. The V gene end was trimmed by 5 bases and the J gene end by 5 bases; junction bases not matched to a gene: 6. Looked up from germline, CDR1 is SEHNR and CDR2 is FQNEAQ (reference sequence).

The chain employs TRBV7-8 and TRBJ2-5; TRBD2 aligns across 8 bases. Trimming took 5 bases from V and 1 from J; bases not matched to a gene: 12. Germline assignment: CDR1 SGHVS and CDR2 FQNEAQ. CDR3 size: 17 residues. The CDR3 reads CASSRFASGLIQETQYF. DNA of the CDR3: TGTGCCAGCAGCCGCTTCGCTAGCGGGTTAATCCAAGAGACCCAGTACTTC.

V gene TRBV7-6 combines with J gene TRBJ1-1; D unclear. This CDR3 is 14 amino acids long. The V end was cut by 1 base, the J end by 2 bases, with 8 bases between. In germline, CDR1 is SGHVS, CDR2 FNYEAQ. CDR3 amino acids: CASSLDGLNTEAFF. The DNA of the CDR3 is TGTGCCAGCAGCTTAGATGGACTTAACACTGAAGCTTTCTTT.

The CDR3 nucleotides read TGTGCCAGCAGCGTTGGCAGGGCTGGCGAGCAGTACTTC. Translating gives CASSVGRAGEQYF. V and J are TRBV9 and TRBJ2-7; a weak D match, TRBD1 (5 bases). Germline CDR1 SGDLS, CDR2 YYNGEE. V shed 2 bases and J shed 6 bases, with 12 bases lying between them. This CDR3 comprises 13 residues. The variable domain in full, completed from reference TRBV9 and TRBJ2-7, reads DSGVTQTPKHLITATGQRVTLRCSPRSGDLSVYWYQQSLDQGLQFLIQYYNGEERAKGNILERFSAQQFPDLHSELNLSSLELGDSALYFCASSVGRAGEQYFGPGTRLTVT.

The chain links TRBV5-1 to TRBJ2-6; D is unresolved. There are 16 residues in the CDR3. The germline V gene has CDR1 SGHRS and CDR2 YFSETQ. V shed 4 bases and J shed 0 bases, with 11 bases lying between them. The CDR3 here is CASSLRALSGANVLTF. CDR3 DNA sequence: TGCGCCAGCAGCCTCCGGGCCCTCTCTGGGGCCAACGTCCTGACTTTC.

J is TRBJ1-2 and V is TRBV13; D is uncertain. Trimming left V 0 bases short and J 2 bases short, with 7 bases between. The germline V gene has CDR1 PRHDT and CDR2 FYEKMQ (reference sequence). The CDR3 totals 14 residues. CDR3 bases: TGTGCCAGCAGCTTAGGCCTTCCAAACTATGGCTACACCTTC. The encoded protein is CASSLGLPNYGYTF.

The rearrangement joins TRBV7-2 to TRBJ1-2; 12 bases are a match to TRBD1. V was pared by 0 bases and J by 5 bases, with 4 bases of the junction left unmatched. From germline, CDR1 is SGHTA and CDR2 FQGNSA. The CDR3 extends over 16 amino acids. The CDR3 here is CASSLAPGQGAYGYTF. CDR3 DNA sequence: TGTGCCAGCAGCTTAGCCCCGGGACAGGGGGCGTATGGCTACACCTTC.

The J gene is TRBJ2-3, the V gene TRBV9, with no clear D. CDR1 is SGDLS, CDR2 YYNGEE, per germline. V was shortened by 4 bases and J by 7 bases, with 10 bases between the two germline ends. This CDR3 contains 12 residues. The CDR3 is CASSSSGNTQYF. As DNA, the CDR3 is TGTGCCAGCAGCTCCAGTGGGAATACGCAGTATTTT.

This clone was observed once. The chain joins TRBV7-2 to TRBJ2-3, with TRBD2 as a possible D gene (5 bases). The V end was cut by 8 bases, the J end by 4 bases, with 22 bases between. The CDR3 runs to 16 residues. Germline assignment: CDR1 SGHTA and CDR2 FQGNSA. The CDR3 region is CASGQWRPVQPDTQYF. CDR3 nucleotides: TGTGCCAGCGGCCAGTGGAGGCCCGTTCAGCCAGATACGCAGTATTTT.